This T cell receptor (beta chain) was captured in a study of blood T cell repertoires in COVID-19. Using immunoSEQ multiplex PCR, the repertoire was profiled, and TCRdb retains in-frame clones only, with some absent. The sample comprises over 250,000 clones, around 92% of which are singletons, and about 2.5% rests with the top ten. The CDR3 spans 12 residues. Trimming took 5 bases from V and 3 from J, leaving 8 bases between them. The sample comprised peripheral blood. This sequence was found in a person aged 18 to 30 with COVID-19, enrolled during active disease. V is TRBV12-3 or TRBV12-4 and J is TRBJ2-7; no reliable D call. The CDR3 protein is CASSLTGYEQYF. The CDR3 bases are TGTGCCAGCAGTCTCACCGGCTACGAGCAGTACTTC.